This entry lists 28 T cell receptor beta chains sequenced from one sample in a study of cytomegalovirus exposure and HLA in healthy donors. Amplification used 60 Vbeta primers and 13 Jbeta primers. Method: immunoSEQ multiplex PCR; TCRdb's copy keeps in-frame clones and lacks some. This sample's table has some 72,000 clones. Sample: PBMCs. These receptors were taken from a man aged 25-45 years in good health and CMV-seronegative.

The rearrangement uses TRBV5-1 and TRBJ1-1; 8 nucleotides agree with TRBD1. This CDR3 comprises 14 residues. Germline CDR1 SGHRS, CDR2 YFSETQ. Unmatched junction bases numbered 5, after V lost 2 bases and J lost 5 bases. DNA of the CDR3: TGCGCCAGCAGCTTTTACAGGGGGTCTACTGAAGCTTTCTTT. This codes for CASSFYRGSTEAFF. The complete variable domain, with remaining parts taken from reference TRBV5-1 and TRBJ1-1, reads KAGVTQTPRYLIKTRGQQVTLSCSPISGHRSVSWYQQTPGQGLQFLFEYFSETQRNKGNFPGRFSGRQFSNSRSEMNVSTLELGDSALYLCASSFYRGSTEAFFGQGTRLTVV.

The J gene is TRBJ2-5, the V gene TRBV2; 11 bases fit TRBD2. The V gene's germline CDR1 is SNHLY and CDR2 FYNNEI. The CDR3 totals 14 residues. Trimming took 2 bases from V and 6 from J; bases not matched to a gene: 2. CDR3 in amino acids: CASSETSGGQTQYF. DNA of the CDR3: TGTGCCAGCAGTGAAACTAGCGGGGGACAGACCCAGTACTTC. Supplemented by reference TRBV2 and TRBJ2-5, the full variable domain reads EPEVTQTPSHQVTQMGQEVILRCVPISNHLYFYWYRQILGQKVEFLVSFYNNEISEKSEIFDDQFSVERPDGSNFTLKIRSTKLEDSAMYFCASSETSGGQTQYFGPGTRLLVL.

The rearrangement joins TRBV18 to TRBJ1-2; D ambiguous. The CDR3 has 13 residues. Between the trimmed V and J ends, which lost 2 bases and 8 bases, there was a span of 12 bases. In germline, CDR1 is KGHSH, CDR2 LQKENI. The CDR3 reads CASSPSSGSGYTF. CDR3 sequence (DNA): TGTGCCAGCTCACCATCGAGCGGGTCGGGCTACACCTTC.

The V gene is TRBV9, the J gene TRBJ2-3; 7 bases line up with TRBD1. The CDR3 consists of 15 residues. Trimming removed 4 bases from V and 9 bases from J; junction bases left unmatched: 14. Germline values: CDR1 SGDLS, CDR2 YYNGEE. CDR3: CASSYDGGTGVTQYF. The CDR3 nucleotides read TGTGCCAGCAGCTATGACGGCGGCACAGGGGTGACGCAGTATTTT.

The chain has TRBV6-5 and TRBJ2-5; the D gene is possibly TRBD2 (5 bases). The length of the CDR3 is 12 residues. Trimming removed 6 bases from V and 7 bases from J, with 12 bases in between. Germline CDR1 reads MNHEY; CDR2 reads SVGAGI. CDR3 coding DNA: TGTGCCAGCAGGCCGCTAGGAGGGACCCAGTACTTC. As protein: CASRPLGGTQYF.

This rearrangement joins TRBV2 to TRBJ1-1; no clear D gene. The germline V gene has CDR1 SNHLY and CDR2 FYNNEI. The CDR3 is made up of 13 amino acids. V was trimmed by 7 bases and J by 5 bases, leaving 14 bases between them. In nucleotides, the CDR3 is TGTGCCAGCACTACCCGGGGTGGGACTGAAGCTTTCTTT. This encodes CASTTRGGTEAFF.

The chain uses TRBV7-8 and TRBJ2-2; the D is unclear. The V gene lost 1 base and the J gene lost 7 bases, with 7 bases spanning the gap. The germline V gene encodes CDR1 SGHVS and CDR2 FQNEAQ. This CDR3 is 13 amino acids long. The CDR3 nucleotides read TGTGCCAGCAGCTTAGTACAAATCGGGGAGCTGTTTTTT. Its translation: CASSLVQIGELFF.

The chain recombines TRBV30 with TRBJ1-2, with 7 bases identical to TRBD1. The V gene's germline CDR1 is GTSNPN and CDR2 SVGIG (reference sequence). The CDR3 is 17 amino acids. Trimming cost V 3 bases and J 0 bases; bases outside gene matches: 13. The CDR3 loop reads CAWRPPGQPGANYGYTF. CDR3 in DNA: TGTGCCTGGAGGCCCCCGGGACAGCCCGGGGCTAACTATGGCTACACCTTC. The whole variable domain, filled in from reference TRBV30 and TRBJ1-2, reads SQTIHQWPATLVQPVGSPLSLECTVEGTSNPNLYWYRQAAGRGLQLLFYSVGIGQISSEVPQNLSASRPQDRQFILSSKKLLLSDSGFYLCAWRPPGQPGANYGYTFGSGTRLTVV.

V usage is TRBV7-6 and J usage is TRBJ2-3; TRBD2 matches 10 bases. Germline values: CDR1 SGHVS, CDR2 FNYEAQ. The CDR3 extends over 16 amino acids. V lost 5 bases and J lost 4; bases outside the gene matches: 9. CDR3 DNA sequence: TGTGCCAGCAGCCCCAAGCGGGGGGGCCGATCAGATACGCAGTATTTT. This translates into CASSPKRGGRSDTQYF.

The V and J genes are TRBV29-1 and TRBJ2-1; 9 positions match TRBD2. J gave up 10 bases and V 0 bases, and 10 bases lay outside the gene matches. Germline V gene sequence: CDR1 SQVTM, CDR2 ANQGSEA. CDR3 size: 15 residues. CDR3 loop: CSVEDRSGGWQEQFF. Written as DNA, the CDR3 is TGCAGCGTTGAAGATCGGAGCGGGGGGTGGCAGGAGCAGTTCTTC.

The CDR3 DNA reads TGTGCCAGCAGCTTAGATTCTGGGGGCGAGAACATTCAGTACTTC. Protein sequence: CASSLDSGGENIQYF. The rearrangement joins TRBV7-3 to TRBJ2-4; weak D call: TRBD1 (6 bases). The CDR3 extends over 15 amino acids. Germline-derived CDR1 and CDR2 are SGHTA and FQGTGA. Trimming took 2 bases from V and 7 from J, leaving 15 bases between them. The full variable domain, completed using reference TRBV7-3 and TRBJ2-4, is GAGVSQTPSNKVTEKGKYVELRCDPISGHTALYWYRQSLGQGPEFLIYFQGTGAADDSGLPNDRFFAVRPEGSVSTLKIQRTERGDSAVYLCASSLDSGGENIQYFGAGTRLSVL.

This chain uses TRBV11-1 with TRBJ2-7; D might be TRBD1 (6 bases). CDR1 and CDR2 (germline): SGHAT, FQDESV (reference sequence). The CDR3 consists of 12 residues. The CDR3 loop reads CTYREFPHEQYF. DNA of the CDR3: TGTACCTACAGGGAATTTCCCCACGAGCAGTACTTC. Supplemented by reference TRBV11-1 and TRBJ2-7, the full variable domain reads EAEVAQSPRYKITEKSQAVAFWCDPISGHATLYWYRQILGQGPELLVQFQDESVVDDSQLPKDRFSAERLKGVDSTLKIQPAELGDSAMYLCTYREFPHEQYFGPGTRLTVT.

The chain carries TRBV9 and TRBJ2-3; 10 nucleotides line up with TRBD2. Germline V gene lookup returns CDR1 SGDLS and CDR2 YYNGEE. The CDR3 extends over 14 amino acids. With 2 bases clipped from V and 4 bases from J, the junction kept 1 base outside the gene matches. CDR3: CASSVSGGPDTQYF. The DNA of the CDR3 is TGTGCCAGCAGCGTTAGCGGGGGGCCAGATACGCAGTATTTT.

This chain joins TRBV4-1 and TRBJ2-7, with D maybe TRBD1 (6 bases). CDR3 length: 13 amino acids. The germline gives CDR1 MGHRA, CDR2 YSYEKL. V was trimmed by 1 base and J by 11 bases, leaving 15 bases between them. The CDR3 sequence: CASSQVGLSGEYF. The CDR3 coding sequence is TGCGCCAGCAGCCAAGTGGGTTTGTCAGGGGAGTACTTC.

The chain is built from TRBV29-1 and TRBJ1-2; 7 bases agree with TRBD1. Germline V gives CDR1 SQVTM, CDR2 ANQGSEA. CDR3 length: 14 amino acids. V lost 4 bases, J lost 5 bases, and 10 bases stayed unmatched. CDR3 sequence: CSVALDRVGYGYTF. The CDR3 DNA sequence: TGCAGCGTTGCCCTAGACAGGGTGGGTTATGGCTACACCTTC.

This chain links TRBV7-3 with TRBJ2-6; unclear D gene. This CDR3 contains 16 residues. The V and J ends lost 5 bases and 0 bases respectively, with 11 bases between them. Germline V gene lookup returns CDR1 SGHTA and CDR2 FQGTGA. CDR3 nucleotide sequence: TGTGCCAGCAGCCCGGAGCCCAGCTCTGGGGCCAACGTCCTGACTTTC. This encodes CASSPEPSSGANVLTF.

The chain employs TRBV7-2 and TRBJ1-1; 7 bases are a match to TRBD1. Germline CDR1 SGHTA, CDR2 FQGNSA. V trimming: 4 bases; J trimming: 7 bases; junction bases outside the gene matches: 9. The CDR3 runs to 14 residues. The CDR3, as DNA: TGTGCCAGCAGCTGGGACAGTTTTACCTATGAAGCTTTCTTT. Protein product: CASSWDSFTYEAFF.

This chain joins TRBV9 and TRBJ2-2, with 12 nucleotides matching TRBD2. The germline CDR1 and CDR2 sequences are SGDLS and YYNGEE. The CDR3 is 18 amino acids. The V and J ends lost 0 bases and 7 bases, in that order; junction bases with no gene match: 10. The CDR3 here is CASSVAATSGGFGGELFF. The CDR3 bases are TGTGCCAGCAGCGTAGCTGCCACTAGCGGGGGGTTCGGCGGGGAGCTGTTTTTT.

This chain links TRBV18 with TRBJ1-2; 7 positions match TRBD1. The germline gives CDR1 KGHSH, CDR2 LQKENI. This CDR3 is built from 13 residues. Trimming at V came to 1 base and at J to 6 bases, leaving 2 bases not matched to a gene. This CDR3 is CASSPLGGDGYTF. CDR3 nucleotides: TGTGCCAGCTCACCACTAGGGGGCGATGGCTACACCTTC.

The V gene is TRBV7-9, the J gene TRBJ1-2, with 9 bases fitting TRBD1. The junction had 4 bases not matched to a gene; V was cut back by 5 bases and J by 3 bases. Germline values: CDR1 SEHNR, CDR2 FQNEAQ (reference sequence). This CDR3 is built from 14 residues. CDR3 loop: CASSTTGGDYGYTF. The CDR3 region has the DNA TGTGCCAGCAGCACAACAGGGGGCGACTATGGCTACACCTTC. The full variable domain, rest sourced from reference TRBV7-9 and TRBJ1-2, is DTGVSQNPRHKITKRGQNVTFRCDPISEHNRLYWYRQTLGQGPEFLTYFQNEAQLEKSRLLSDRFSAERPKGSFSTLEIQRTEQGDSAMYLCASSTTGGDYGYTFGSGTRLTVV.

This chain connects TRBV6-4 to TRBJ2-2; TRBD2 might be the D (6 bases). The CDR3 extends over 16 amino acids. With 3 bases removed from V and 4 bases from J, the gap between germline ends came to 15 bases. CDR1 and CDR2 from the germline V gene are MRHNA and SNTAGT. CDR3 protein: CASSELAEGSTGELFF. The DNA for the CDR3 is TGTGCCAGCAGTGAATTGGCGGAGGGTTCCACCGGGGAGCTGTTTTTT.

This chain uses TRBV18 with TRBJ1-5; D unresolved. CDR1 and CDR2 (germline): KGHSH, LQKENI. CDR3 length: 14 amino acids. V gave up 1 base and J gave up 4 bases, with 8 bases separating them. Written as DNA, the CDR3 is TGTGCCAGCTCACCACAGGGCGGGAATCAGCCCCAGCATTTT. This gives the protein CASSPQGGNQPQHF.

V and J are TRBV11-3 and TRBJ1-2, with TRBD1 identical over 7 bases. CDR1 and CDR2 from the germline V gene are SGHNT and YENEEA. The V and J ends lost 1 base and 8 bases, in that order; junction bases with no gene match: 4. CDR3 length equals 13 residues. CDR3 residues: CASSLGQGHGYTF. The DNA for the CDR3 is TGTGCCAGCAGCTTAGGACAGGGCCACGGCTACACCTTC.

The V gene is TRBV15, the J gene TRBJ1-2; perhaps TRBD1 as D (6 bases). The V and J ends lost 3 bases and 2 bases respectively, with 19 bases between them. Per the germline V gene, CDR1 is LNHNV and CDR2 is YYDKDF (reference sequence). The CDR3 is 17 amino acids. The CDR3 coding sequence is TGTGCCACCAGCAGGAGGGGGGGCAGAAGTTTAAACTATGGCTACACCTTC. Translation: CATSRRGGRSLNYGYTF.

The genes are TRBV5-4 and TRBJ1-1; TRBD1 aligns across 8 bases. Germline V gene data show CDR1 as SGHNT and CDR2 as YYREEE (reference sequence). CDR3 length equals 15 residues. Trimming took 2 bases from V and 4 from J; bases not matched to a gene: 7. In DNA form, the CDR3 reads TGTGCCAGCAGCTTTCCGCGGGACAGGATCACTGAAGCTTTCTTT. It is translated as CASSFPRDRITEAFF.

The V gene is TRBV18, the J gene TRBJ2-5; 8 bases are a match to TRBD1. Germline V lookup: CDR1 KGHSH, CDR2 LQKENI. CDR3 length: 15 residues. V was clipped by 3 bases and J by 9 bases; unmatched bases: 12. For the CDR3, the DNA is TGTGCCAGCTCACCTCTACGTGGACAGGGAAAGGCCCAGTACTTC. Protein product: CASSPLRGQGKAQYF.

The J gene is TRBJ1-2, the V gene TRBV6-4, with TRBD1 identical over 10 bases. The CDR3 loop spans 12 amino acids. The J segment lost 6 bases and the V segment lost 11 bases, leaving 6 bases of the junction unmatched. The germline V gene encodes CDR1 MRHNA and CDR2 SNTAGT. The CDR3 is CARQGARNGYTF. Written as DNA, the CDR3 is TGTGCCCGACAGGGGGCGCGGAATGGCTACACCTTC.

The chain links TRBV28 to TRBJ2-1; D gene ambiguous. This CDR3 contains 11 residues. V dropped 6 bases and J dropped 4 bases, with 4 bases sitting between them. The V gene's germline CDR1 is MDHEN and CDR2 SYDVKM. CDR3 loop: CASSRYNEQFF. The CDR3 bases are TGTGCCAGCAGCCGTTACAATGAGCAGTTCTTC.